The following is a T cell receptor beta chain sequence with its context. These data come from a study of beta chain features in type 1 diabetes. Reverse transcribing all isolated RNA meant expressed TCRB transcripts were sequenced. Some clones are missing from TCRdb's copy, which holds only in-frame ones; the method was immunoSEQ multiplex PCR. This table holds some 160,000 clones, approximately 9.9% found once. CDR3 length: 14 residues. The germline V gene encodes CDR1 SGDLS and CDR2 YYNGEE. The junction had 5 bases not matched to a gene; V was cut back by 3 bases and J by 7 bases. The sequenced sample consisted of central memory CD4+ T cells from blood. V and J are TRBV9 and TRBJ2-4, with 9 nucleotides matching TRBD2. The source is a young woman in good health. DNA of the CDR3: TGTGCCAGCAGCGGCGGGGGGGCCGCGAACATTCAGTACTTC. Protein: CASSGGGAANIQYF.